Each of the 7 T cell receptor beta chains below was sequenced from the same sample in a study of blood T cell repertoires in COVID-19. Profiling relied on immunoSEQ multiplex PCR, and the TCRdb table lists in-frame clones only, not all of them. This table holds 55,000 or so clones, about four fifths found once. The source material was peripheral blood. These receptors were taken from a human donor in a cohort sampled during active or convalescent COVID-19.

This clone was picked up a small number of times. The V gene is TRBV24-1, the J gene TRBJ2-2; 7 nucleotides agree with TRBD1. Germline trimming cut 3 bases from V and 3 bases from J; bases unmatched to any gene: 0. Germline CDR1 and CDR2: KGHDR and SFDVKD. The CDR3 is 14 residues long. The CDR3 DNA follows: TGTGCCACCAGTGATGGACAGGACACCGGGGAGCTGTTTTTT. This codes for CATSDGQDTGELFF.

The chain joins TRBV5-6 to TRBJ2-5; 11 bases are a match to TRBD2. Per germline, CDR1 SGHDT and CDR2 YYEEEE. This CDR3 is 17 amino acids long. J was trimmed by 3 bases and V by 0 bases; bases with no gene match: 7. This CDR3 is CASSLALAGGAEETQYF. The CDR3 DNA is TGTGCCAGCAGCTTGGCCTTAGCGGGGGGGGCGGAAGAGACCCAGTACTTC.

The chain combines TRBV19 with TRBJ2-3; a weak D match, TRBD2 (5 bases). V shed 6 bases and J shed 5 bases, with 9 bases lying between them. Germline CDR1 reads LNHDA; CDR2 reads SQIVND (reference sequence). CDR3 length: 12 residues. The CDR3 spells CASRLAGDTQYF. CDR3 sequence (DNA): TGTGCCAGTAGGCTAGCAGGAGATACGCAGTATTTT.

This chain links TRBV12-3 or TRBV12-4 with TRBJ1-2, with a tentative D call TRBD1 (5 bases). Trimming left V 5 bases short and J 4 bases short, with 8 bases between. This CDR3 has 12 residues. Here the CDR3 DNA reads TGTGCCAGCAGTCCTGACAGCTATGGCTACACCTTC. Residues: CASSPDSYGYTF.

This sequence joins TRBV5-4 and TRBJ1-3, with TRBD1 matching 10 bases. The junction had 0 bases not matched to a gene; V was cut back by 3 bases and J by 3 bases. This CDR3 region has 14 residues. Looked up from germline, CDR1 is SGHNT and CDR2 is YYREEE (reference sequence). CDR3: CASSWDRGGNTIYF. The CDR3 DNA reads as TGTGCCAGCAGCTGGGACAGGGGTGGAAACACCATATATTTT.

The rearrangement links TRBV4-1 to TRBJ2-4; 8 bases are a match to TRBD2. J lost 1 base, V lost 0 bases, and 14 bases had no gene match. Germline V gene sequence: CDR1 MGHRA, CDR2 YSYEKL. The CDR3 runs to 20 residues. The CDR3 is CASSQERLAGKKRAKNIQYF. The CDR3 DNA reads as TGCGCCAGCAGCCAAGAACGTCTAGCGGGCAAGAAGAGGGCCAAAAACATTCAGTACTTC.

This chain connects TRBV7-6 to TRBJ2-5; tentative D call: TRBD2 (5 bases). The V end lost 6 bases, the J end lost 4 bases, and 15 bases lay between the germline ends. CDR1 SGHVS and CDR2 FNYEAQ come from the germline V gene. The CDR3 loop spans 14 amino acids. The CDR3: CASSQNTGLETQYF. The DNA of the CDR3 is TGTGCCAGCAGTCAAAACACGGGGTTAGAGACCCAGTACTTC.